These 11 T cell receptor beta chains originate from one sample sequenced in a study of T cells after yellow fever vaccination. One entry per CDR3 protein, called by TCRdb with MiXCR from the 5' RACE reads. The data show 150,000 to 200,000 distinct CDR3 sequences, 5.5% to 7.5% seen once. The specimen was CD4+ T cells sorted from PBMCs, collected on the day of the first yellow fever vaccination. These receptors all come from a man aged 18-30 years who received the YFV17D yellow fever vaccine.

This clonotype was detected many times. The V gene is TRBV7-2, the J gene TRBJ2-3; TRBD1 aligns across 10 bases. V trimming: 4 bases; J trimming: 5 bases; junction bases outside the gene matches: 3. Germline lookup yields CDR1 SGHTA and CDR2 FQGNSA. This CDR3 is 14 amino acids long. CDR3 region: CASSWDRGIDTQYF. The CDR3 DNA follows: TGTGCCAGCAGCTGGGACAGGGGTATAGATACGCAGTATTTT.

This clonotype was observed a few times. V is TRBV7-2 and J is TRBJ2-5, with 10 bases matching TRBD1. The CDR3 extends over 13 amino acids. V dropped 6 bases and J dropped 5; count of bases not matched to a gene: 3. The germline gives CDR1 SGHTA, CDR2 FQGNSA. The CDR3 reads CASSRQGAETQYF. CDR3 sequence (DNA): TGTGCCAGCAGTCGACAGGGGGCTGAGACCCAGTACTTC.

This clonotype was seen ten or more times. The J gene is TRBJ1-1, the V gene TRBV3-1; 7 bases map to TRBD1. This CDR3 is 15 amino acids long. Germline trimming cut 3 bases from V and 8 bases from J; bases unmatched to any gene: 12. The germline V gene encodes CDR1 LGHDT and CDR2 YNNKEL (reference sequence). CDR3 bases: TGTGCCAGCAGCCACAGGCCCGTACAGGGGAGGGAAGCTTTCTTT. Amino acids: CASSHRPVQGREAFF.

In its sample, this clonotype was seen a few times. The V and J genes are TRBV12-3 or TRBV12-4 and TRBJ1-1, with a weak D call TRBD1 (5 bases). With 8 bases removed from V and 3 bases from J, the gap between germline ends came to 16 bases. The CDR3 has 14 amino acids. Here the CDR3 DNA reads TGTGCCAGCGGGTATCGGGGGAAGCACACTGAAGCTTTCTTT. This translates into CASGYRGKHTEAFF.

Only a few counts were recorded for this clonotype. This sequence joins TRBV28 and TRBJ2-5, with a possible D match to TRBD2 (5 bases). This CDR3 contains 14 residues. The germline V gene encodes CDR1 MDHEN and CDR2 SYDVKM. V was shortened by 3 bases and J by 7 bases, with 15 bases between the two germline ends. The DNA of the CDR3 is TGTGCCAGCAGTTTGCCCGGGAACCCCGGGACCCAGTACTTC. This translates into CASSLPGNPGTQYF. Together with reference TRBV28 and TRBJ2-5, the CDR3 gives the full variable domain: DVKVTQSSRYLVKRTGEKVFLECVQDMDHENMFWYRQDPGLGLRLIYFSYDVKMKEKGDIPEGYSVSREKKERFSLILESASTNQTSMYLCASSLPGNPGTQYFGPGTRLLVL.

This clonotype was counted at least ten times. This sequence joins TRBV6-2 or TRBV6-3 and TRBJ2-2, with 10 bases that match TRBD1. After removal of 6 bases from V and 3 bases from J, the junction contained 4 bases not matched to a gene. Looked up from germline, CDR1 is MNHEY and CDR2 is SVGEGT. The CDR3 length is 15 residues. The CDR3 nucleotides read TGTGCCAGCAGCCCCGGGACAGGGGACACCGGGGAGCTGTTTTTT. Translating gives CASSPGTGDTGELFF.

This clonotype was seen many times. V is TRBV7-2 and J is TRBJ1-2; no reliable D call. Germline loops: CDR1 SGHTA, CDR2 FQGNSA. CDR3 length: 12 residues. Trimming cost V 4 bases and J 4 bases, with 7 bases left between them. The CDR3 nucleotides read TGTGCCAGCAGCTCACAGTCCTATGGCTACACCTTC. Protein sequence: CASSSQSYGYTF.

This clonotype was recorded many times. The chain combines TRBV4-1 with TRBJ1-1; 7 bases are shared with TRBD1. CDR3 length: 15 amino acids. The V and J ends lost 4 bases and 6 bases, in that order; junction bases with no gene match: 11. Germline V gene data show CDR1 as MGHRA and CDR2 as YSYEKL. The CDR3 reads CASSLRTGRLSEAFF. The CDR3 nucleotides are TGCGCCAGCAGCCTTCGGACAGGAAGGTTATCTGAAGCTTTCTTT.

In this sample, this clonotype turned up a few times. This chain links TRBV4-1 with TRBJ2-3; maybe TRBD2 (5 bases). With 3 bases removed from V and 0 bases from J, the gap between germline ends came to 22 bases. The germline gives CDR1 MGHRA, CDR2 YSYEKL. CDR3 length equals 19 residues. DNA of the CDR3: TGCGCCAGCAGCCATCCCCCGGTATTCGACGGGGTGAGCACAGATACGCAGTATTTT. Amino acids: CASSHPPVFDGVSTDTQYF.

This clonotype was detected ten times or more. The rearrangement joins TRBV7-2 to TRBJ2-1; D is perhaps TRBD2 (6 bases). Trimming pared 5 bases from V and 4 bases from J, leaving 9 bases between. This CDR3 spans 13 amino acids. CDR1 SGHTA and CDR2 FQGNSA come from the germline V gene. The CDR3 loop reads CASSLGTYNEQFF. In nucleotides, the CDR3 is TGTGCCAGCAGCCTCGGGACTTACAATGAGCAGTTCTTC. The entire variable domain, with the rest obtained from reference TRBV7-2 and TRBJ2-1, is as follows: GAGVSQSPSNKVTEKGKDVELRCDPISGHTALYWYRQSLGQGLEFLIYFQGNSAPDKSGLPSDRFSAERTGGSVSTLTIQRTQQEDSAVYLCASSLGTYNEQFFGPGTRLTVL.

This clonotype was detected many times. J is TRBJ2-5 and V is TRBV6-5; TRBD2 matches 8 bases. CDR3 length: 15 residues. CDR1 is MNHEY, CDR2 SVGAGI, per germline. With V trimmed by 2 bases and J by 5 bases, 7 bases remained unmatched. CDR3 loop: CASSYLGSGVETQYF. CDR3 DNA: TGTGCCAGCAGTTACCTCGGTAGCGGGGTGGAGACCCAGTACTTC.